This record concerns one T cell receptor beta chain sequence. Its specificity is not known. The source of the sample is a study of T cells in Graves' hyperthyroidism and ophthalmopathy. Study observations and caveats: Onset of ophthalmopathy came a median 6.5 months after the model predicted it. Through a model of 13 V-J features, ophthalmopathy was separated from stable hyperthyroidism.

Uncontrolled infection, other autoimmune disease, pregnancy or lactation barred patients from enrollment. Clinical symptoms, serum thyroxine, TRAb, thyroid ultrasound and orbital computed tomography informed diagnoses. Amplified TCR beta CDR3 regions came from RNA transcripts. TCR CDR3 regions were first amplified by RT-PCR with HTBI primers. MiXCR, run by TCRdb on the multiplex PCR reads, gives a single entry per CDR3 protein. This table holds about 510,000 distinct CDR3 sequences, 40% to 50% found once. V was trimmed by 0 bases and J by 8 bases, leaving 10 bases between them. This CDR3 has 12 amino acids. Per the germline V gene, CDR1 is SQVTM and CDR2 is ANQGSEA.

The chain has TRBV29-1 and TRBJ1-2; the D is unclear. The clonotype originates from an adult woman with Graves' disease, either hyperthyroidism or ophthalmopathy (not recorded which). Material for sequencing was peripheral blood or thyroid tissue (not recorded which). The CDR3, as DNA: TGCAGCGTTGAAGACAGGCCCCGGGGCTACACCTTC. Its translation is CSVEDRPRGYTF.